The 6 T cell receptor beta chains given below trace back to one sample, sequenced in a study of identifying expanded T cells in peripheral blood. Sequencing used immunoSEQ multiplex PCR; TCRdb keeps in-frame clones, though not all of them. Altogether about 120,000 clones are present, 75% to 90% being singletons, with the ten largest covering approximately 3%. Sample: blood. These receptors originate from a person between 18 and 75 years old in good health.

The J gene is TRBJ2-5, the V gene TRBV30, with D unclear. The V end was cut by 3 bases, the J end by 5 bases, with 4 bases between. The CDR3 has 10 residues. Germline V gene sequence: CDR1 GTSNPN, CDR2 SVGIG (reference sequence). CDR3 region: CAWSRETQYF. CDR3 sequence (DNA): TGTGCCTGGAGCCGGGAGACCCAGTACTTC.

The chain has TRBV7-3 and TRBJ2-7, with 7 positions matching TRBD1. Per the germline V gene, CDR1 is SGHTA and CDR2 is FQGTGA. The CDR3 has 16 amino acids. V shed 4 bases and J 2 bases; nucleotides not matched to a gene: 11. The CDR3 DNA reads TGTGCCAGCAGCTCCACGGGACAGCTAAAAACCTACGAGCAGTACTTC. The encoded protein is CASSSTGQLKTYEQYF.

This chain links TRBV2 with TRBJ1-1; no definite D call. The CDR3 sequence is 12 residues long. With 10 bases removed from V and 1 base from J, the gap between germline ends came to 10 bases. Germline lookup yields CDR1 SNHLY and CDR2 FYNNEI. The CDR3 coding sequence is TGTGCCACCGAGGACGGGAACACTGAAGCTTTCTTT. Its translation: CATEDGNTEAFF.

This chain uses TRBV10-2 with TRBJ1-2; 8 nucleotides match TRBD1. This CDR3 has 14 amino acids. CDR1 is WSHSY and CDR2 is SAAADI in the germline V gene. J gave up 6 bases and V 7 bases, and 10 bases lay outside the gene matches. CDR3 DNA sequence: TGCGCCAGCACCGACAGGGGTATCGAGGATGGCTACACCTTC. This encodes CASTDRGIEDGYTF.

CDR3 in amino acids: CASRPWGRGARGTEAFF. The CDR3 coding sequence is TGTGCCAGCAGGCCCTGGGGTAGGGGCGCGAGGGGGACTGAAGCTTTCTTT. The chain is built from TRBV7-2 and TRBJ1-1; D is perhaps TRBD1 (6 bases). The germline V gene encodes CDR1 SGHTA and CDR2 FQGNSA. V was trimmed by 6 bases and J by 5 bases, leaving 25 bases between them. CDR3 size: 17 residues.

The chain is built from TRBV5-8 and TRBJ1-5; D may be TRBD1 (5 bases). The CDR3 extends over 16 amino acids. In germline, CDR1 is SGHTS, CDR2 YDEGEE. V lost 0 bases and J lost 4, with 14 bases in between. This chain's CDR3 is CASSLGWGIGNQPQHF. The CDR3 DNA reads TGTGCCAGCAGCTTGGGGTGGGGGATTGGGAATCAGCCCCAGCATTTT.